This entry concerns a single TCR beta chain. The sample is drawn from a study of blood T cell repertoires in COVID-19. On the study more broadly: T cells, B-cell-depleted T cells, or PBMCs supplied cDNA or gDNA.

Data came from immunoSEQ multiplex PCR; TCRdb stores just in-frame clones and leaves some out. The sample lists 110,000 to 150,000 clones; approximately 81% were seen once. Germline V gene sequence: CDR1 MDHEN, CDR2 SYDVKM. The CDR3 contains 16 residues. Trimming removed 7 bases from V and 0 bases from J; junction bases left unmatched: 2. This receptor was taken from a human donor in a cohort sampled during active COVID-19. The sequencing sample was made of peripheral blood. The chain links TRBV28 to TRBJ2-6; TRBD1 matches 11 bases. CDR3 sequence reads: CASIGTGGSGANVLTF. The CDR3 DNA reads as TGTGCCAGCATAGGGACAGGGGGCTCTGGGGCCAACGTCCTGACTTTC.